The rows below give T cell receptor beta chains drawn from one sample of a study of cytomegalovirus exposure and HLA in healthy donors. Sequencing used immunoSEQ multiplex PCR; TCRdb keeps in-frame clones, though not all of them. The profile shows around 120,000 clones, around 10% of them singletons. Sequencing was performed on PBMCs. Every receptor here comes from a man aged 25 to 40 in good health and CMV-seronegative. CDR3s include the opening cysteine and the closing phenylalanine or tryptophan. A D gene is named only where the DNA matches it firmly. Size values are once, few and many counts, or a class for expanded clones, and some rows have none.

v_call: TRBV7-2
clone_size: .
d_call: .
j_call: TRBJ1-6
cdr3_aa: CASSLVGDYNSPLHF
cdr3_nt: TGTGCCAGCAGCTTAGTGGGAGATTATAATTCCCCCCTCCACTTT

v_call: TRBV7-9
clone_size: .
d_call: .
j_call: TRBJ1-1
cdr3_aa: CASSRRGITEAFF
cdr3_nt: TGTGCCAGCAGTCGCAGGGGTATCACTGAAGCTTTCTTT

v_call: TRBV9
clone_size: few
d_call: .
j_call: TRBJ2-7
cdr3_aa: CASSVGGAGYEQYF
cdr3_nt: TGTGCCAGCAGCGTAGGTGGGGCAGGCTACGAGCAGTACTTC

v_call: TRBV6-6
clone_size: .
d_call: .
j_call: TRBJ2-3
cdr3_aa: CASSSTGRTDTQYF
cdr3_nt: TGTGCCAGCAGTTCGACAGGGAGGACAGATACGCAGTATTTT

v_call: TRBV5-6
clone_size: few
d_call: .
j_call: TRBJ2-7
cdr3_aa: CASSLGHTNHEQYF
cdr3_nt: TGTGCCAGCAGCTTGGGACATACAAACCACGAGCAGTACTTC

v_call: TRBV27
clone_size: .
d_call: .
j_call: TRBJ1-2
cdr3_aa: CASSQTGNYGYTF
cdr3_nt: TGTGCCAGCAGTCAGACGGGTAACTATGGCTACACCTTC

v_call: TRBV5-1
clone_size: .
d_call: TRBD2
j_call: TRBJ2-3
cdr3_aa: CASRGAGTSRTDTQYF
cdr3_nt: TGCGCCAGCAGAGGAGCCGGGACTAGCAGAACAGATACGCAGTATTTT

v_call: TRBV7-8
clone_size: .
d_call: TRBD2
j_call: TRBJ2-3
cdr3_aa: CASSQIAGDPTDTQYF
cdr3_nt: TGTGCCAGCAGCCAGATAGCGGGAGACCCTACAGATACGCAGTATTTT

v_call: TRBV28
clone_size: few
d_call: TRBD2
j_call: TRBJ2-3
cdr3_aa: CASRLPSGRIGTQYF
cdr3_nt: TGTGCCAGCAGGCTTCCTAGCGGGAGGATCGGTACGCAGTATTTT

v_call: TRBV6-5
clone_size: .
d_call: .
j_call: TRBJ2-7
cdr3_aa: CASSYSQGGTYEQYF
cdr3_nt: TGTGCCAGCAGTTACTCGCAGGGGGGAACCTACGAGCAGTACTTC

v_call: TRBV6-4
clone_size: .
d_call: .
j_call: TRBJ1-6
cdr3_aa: CASSDSPGATSPLHF
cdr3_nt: TGTGCCAGCAGTGACTCCCCAGGGGCGACATCACCCCTCCACTTT

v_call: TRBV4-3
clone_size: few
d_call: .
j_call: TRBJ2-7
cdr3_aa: CASSQDGGGFYEQYF
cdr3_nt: TGCGCCAGCAGCCAAGATGGGGGGGGCTTCTACGAGCAGTACTTC

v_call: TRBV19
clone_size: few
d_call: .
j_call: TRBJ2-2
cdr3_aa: CASSILLGELFF
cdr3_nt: TGTGCCAGTAGTATACTGTTGGGGGAGCTGTTTTTT

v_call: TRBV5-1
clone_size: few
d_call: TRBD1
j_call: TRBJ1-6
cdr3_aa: CASSLTITGGGAPLHF
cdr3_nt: TGCGCCAGCAGCTTAACAATAACAGGGGGCGGTGCACCCCTCCACTTT

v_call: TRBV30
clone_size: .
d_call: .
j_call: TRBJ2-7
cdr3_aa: CAWRFDGASYEQYF
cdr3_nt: TGTGCCTGGAGGTTCGATGGGGCCTCCTACGAGCAGTACTTC

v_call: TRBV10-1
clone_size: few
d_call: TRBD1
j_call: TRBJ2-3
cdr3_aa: CASSAKGRTGKGTDTQYF
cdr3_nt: TGCGCCAGCAGTGCAAAAGGAAGGACAGGGAAAGGGACAGATACGCAGTATTTT

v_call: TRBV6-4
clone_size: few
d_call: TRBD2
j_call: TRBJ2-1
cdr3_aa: CASSASRTSGPYNEQFF
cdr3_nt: TGTGCCAGCAGTGCGTCACGGACTAGCGGCCCCTACAATGAGCAGTTCTTC

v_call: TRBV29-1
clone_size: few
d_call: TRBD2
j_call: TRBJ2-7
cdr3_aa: CSVTSGDYEQYF
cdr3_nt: TGCAGCGTCACTAGCGGGGACTACGAGCAGTACTTC

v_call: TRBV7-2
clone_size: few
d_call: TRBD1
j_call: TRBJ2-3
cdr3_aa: CASSLHVTGSTDTQYF
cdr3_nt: TGTGCCAGCAGCTTACACGTGACAGGGTCAACAGATACGCAGTATTTT

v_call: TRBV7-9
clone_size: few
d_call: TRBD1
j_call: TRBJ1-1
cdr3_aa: CASSPRDRENTEAFF
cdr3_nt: TGTGCCAGCAGCCCAAGGGACAGGGAAAACACTGAAGCTTTCTTT

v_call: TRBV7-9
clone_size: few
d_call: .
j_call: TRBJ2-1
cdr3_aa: CASSNNRKGSYNEQFF
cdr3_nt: TGTGCCAGCAGCAATAACAGGAAAGGATCCTACAATGAGCAGTTCTTC

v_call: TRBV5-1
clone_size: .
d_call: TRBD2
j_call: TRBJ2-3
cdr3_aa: CASSLTSGTDTQYF
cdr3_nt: TGCGCCAGCAGCTTGACTAGCGGAACAGATACGCAGTATTTT

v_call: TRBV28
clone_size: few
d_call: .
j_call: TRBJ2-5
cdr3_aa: CASSYEGTQYF
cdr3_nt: TGTGCCAGCAGTTACGAGGGGACCCAGTACTTC

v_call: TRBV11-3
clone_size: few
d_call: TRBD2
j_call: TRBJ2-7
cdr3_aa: CASSKSSGTYEQYF
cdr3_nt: TGTGCCAGCAGCAAATCTAGCGGTACCTACGAGCAGTACTTC

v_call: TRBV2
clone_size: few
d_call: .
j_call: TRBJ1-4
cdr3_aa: CASSESGPNEKLFF
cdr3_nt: TGTGCCAGCAGTGAAAGTGGGCCTAATGAAAAACTGTTTTTT

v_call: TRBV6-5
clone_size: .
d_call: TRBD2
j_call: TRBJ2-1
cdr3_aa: CASSQTSGSPYEQFF
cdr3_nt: TGTGCCAGCAGCCAGACTAGCGGGAGTCCTTATGAGCAGTTCTTC

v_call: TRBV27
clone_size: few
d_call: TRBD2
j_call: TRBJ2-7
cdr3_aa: CASSWGLADEQYF
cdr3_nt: TGTGCCAGCAGTTGGGGACTAGCGGACGAGCAGTACTTC

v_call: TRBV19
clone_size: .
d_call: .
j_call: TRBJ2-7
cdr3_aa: CASSTPGRRHEQYF
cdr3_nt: TGTGCCAGTAGTACCCCGGGAAGGCGTCACGAGCAGTACTTC

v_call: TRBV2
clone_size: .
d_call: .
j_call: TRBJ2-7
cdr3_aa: CASSELSDEQYF
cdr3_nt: TGTGCCAGCAGTGAACTTAGTGACGAGCAGTACTTC

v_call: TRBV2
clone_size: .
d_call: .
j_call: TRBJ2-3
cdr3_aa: CASRDKFITSTDTQYF
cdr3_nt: TGTGCCAGCCGGGACAAATTCATTACTAGCACAGATACGCAGTATTTT

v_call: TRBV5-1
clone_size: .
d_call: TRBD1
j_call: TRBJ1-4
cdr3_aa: CASSWGQGEKLFF
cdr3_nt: TGCGCCAGCAGCTGGGGACAGGGTGAAAAACTGTTTTTT

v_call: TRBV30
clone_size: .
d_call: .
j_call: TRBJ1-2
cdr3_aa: CACDRPELYGYTF
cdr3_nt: TGTGCCTGCGACAGGCCAGAGCTCTATGGCTACACCTTC

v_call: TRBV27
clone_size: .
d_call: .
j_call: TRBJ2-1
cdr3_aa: CASSPGTHVFEQFF
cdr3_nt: TGTGCCAGCAGTCCAGGGACACACGTTTTTGAGCAGTTCTTC

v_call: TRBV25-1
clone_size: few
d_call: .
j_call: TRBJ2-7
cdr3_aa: CASSAAGLYEQYF
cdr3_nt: TGTGCCAGCAGTGCCGCGGGACTCTACGAGCAGTACTTC

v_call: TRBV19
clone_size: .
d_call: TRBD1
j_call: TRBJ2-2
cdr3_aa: CASSIPRDRVTGELFF
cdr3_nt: TGTGCCAGTAGTATTCCCCGAGACAGGGTAACCGGGGAGCTGTTTTTT

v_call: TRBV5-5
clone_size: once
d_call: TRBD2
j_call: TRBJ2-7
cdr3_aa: CASSLGLAGGTYEQYF
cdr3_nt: TGTGCCAGCAGCCTGGGACTAGCGGGAGGGACCTACGAGCAGTACTTC

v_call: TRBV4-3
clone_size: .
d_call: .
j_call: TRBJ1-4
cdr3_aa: CASSHPWGDNEKLFF
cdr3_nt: TGCGCCAGCAGCCATCCTTGGGGAGATAATGAAAAACTGTTTTTT

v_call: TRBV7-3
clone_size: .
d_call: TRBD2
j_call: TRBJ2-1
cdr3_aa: CASSPPPGETSGRALDEQFF
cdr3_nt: TGTGCCAGCAGCCCCCCTCCGGGAGAGACTAGCGGGAGGGCTCTCGATGAGCAGTTCTTC

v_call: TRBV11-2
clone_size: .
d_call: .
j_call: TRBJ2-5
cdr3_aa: CASSTRTVETQYF
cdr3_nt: TGTGCCAGCAGCACCCGGACAGTAGAGACCCAGTACTTC

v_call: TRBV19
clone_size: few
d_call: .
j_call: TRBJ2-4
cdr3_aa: CASNEGLGALGILAKNIQYF
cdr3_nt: TGTGCCAGTAACGAGGGGCTGGGGGCCCTGGGTATCTTGGCCAAAAACATTCAGTACTTC

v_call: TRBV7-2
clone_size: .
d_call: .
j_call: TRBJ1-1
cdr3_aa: CASVTRVTEAFF
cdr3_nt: TGTGCCAGCGTAACTCGAGTCACTGAAGCTTTCTTT

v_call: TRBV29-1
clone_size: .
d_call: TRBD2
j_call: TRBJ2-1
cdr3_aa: CSVWTSGYNEQFF
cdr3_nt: TGCAGCGTTTGGACTAGCGGATACAATGAGCAGTTCTTC

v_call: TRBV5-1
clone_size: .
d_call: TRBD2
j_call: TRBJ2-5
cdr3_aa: CASSPGQAGGGETQYF
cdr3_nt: TGCGCCAGCAGCCCCGGTCAGGCGGGGGGAGGAGAGACCCAGTACTTC

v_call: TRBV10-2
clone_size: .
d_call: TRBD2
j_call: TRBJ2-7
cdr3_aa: CASNPGLAGEQYF
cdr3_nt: TGCGCCAGCAACCCGGGACTAGCTGGCGAGCAGTACTTC

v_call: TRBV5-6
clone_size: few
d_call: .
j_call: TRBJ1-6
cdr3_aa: CASSSDRGNSPLHF
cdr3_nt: TGTGCCAGCAGCTCAGACAGAGGAAATTCACCCCTCCACTTT

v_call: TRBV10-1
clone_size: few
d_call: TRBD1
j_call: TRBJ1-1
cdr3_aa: CASSEGGTANTEAFF
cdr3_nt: TGCGCCAGCAGTGAGGGGGGGACAGCGAACACTGAAGCTTTCTTT

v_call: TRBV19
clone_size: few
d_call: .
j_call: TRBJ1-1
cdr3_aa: CASSIGRGGLEAFF
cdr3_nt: TGTGCCAGTAGTATCGGCAGGGGCGGACTTGAAGCTTTCTTT

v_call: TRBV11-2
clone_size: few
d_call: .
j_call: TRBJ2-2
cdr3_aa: CASSLVRGTGELFF
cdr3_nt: TGTGCCAGCAGCTTAGTAAGGGGCACCGGGGAGCTGTTTTTT

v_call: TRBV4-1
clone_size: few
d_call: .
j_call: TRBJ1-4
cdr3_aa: CASSRTHGRAANEKLFF
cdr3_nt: TGCGCCAGCAGCCGAACCCACGGCAGGGCGGCTAATGAAAAACTGTTTTTT

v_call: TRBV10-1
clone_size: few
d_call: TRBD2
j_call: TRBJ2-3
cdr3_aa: CASTGLAGGVADTQYF
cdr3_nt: TGCGCCAGCACTGGACTAGCGGGGGGGGTGGCAGATACGCAGTATTTT

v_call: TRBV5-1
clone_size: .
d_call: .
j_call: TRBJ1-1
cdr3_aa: CASSSGPGTWSRAGHTEAFF
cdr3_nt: TGCGCCAGCAGCTCGGGTCCCGGGACTTGGAGTCGGGCGGGTCACACTGAAGCTTTCTTT

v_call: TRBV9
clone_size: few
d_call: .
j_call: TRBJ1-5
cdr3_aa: CASSRTHNQPQHF
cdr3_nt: TGTGCCAGCAGTAGGACTCACAATCAGCCCCAGCATTTT

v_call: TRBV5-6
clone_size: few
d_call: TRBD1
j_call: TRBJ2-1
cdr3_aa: CASSFLGQGEGEQFF
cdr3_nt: TGTGCCAGCAGCTTTTTGGGACAGGGGGAAGGTGAGCAGTTCTTC

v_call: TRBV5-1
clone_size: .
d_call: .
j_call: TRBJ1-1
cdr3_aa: CASSLGGGMNTEAFF
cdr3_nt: TGCGCCAGCAGCTTGGGCGGCGGGATGAACACTGAAGCTTTCTTT